These T cell receptor beta chains were read from a single sample in a study of T cell repertoires in cytomegalovirus infection. Via MiXCR, TCRdb re-called the reads, giving one row per CDR3 protein. The profile shows some 110,000 distinct CDR3 sequences, 32% of them singletons. No antigen has been identified for these receptors. The source material was CD8+ T cells from cultured PBMCs, sampled from culture after CMV antigen stimulation. The source is a human donor in good health (CMV status not recorded). Some clones in this sample may be carry-over from other donors' samples. Both conserved end residues are part of each CDR3. The D gene is left open where the match is weak.

D gene	V gene	CDR3 protein
TRBD1	TRBV19	CASSIGLTGETNTEAFF
NA	TRBV28	CASSLWGATNEKLFF
NA	TRBV19	CASSETGATSYEQYF
TRBD2	TRBV4-3	CASSQDRRLAGGKNIQYF
NA	TRBV6-5	CASAWSHGSYEQYF
NA	TRBV6-6	CASRPRGLVSNEQFF
NA	TRBV10-3	CAIGEQETQYF
NA	TRBV6-2/TRBV6-3	CASTTPRVVDPYGYTF
NA	TRBV24-1	CATSDPGATNTGELFF
NA	TRBV6-1	CASSSPNRVGSDTQYF
NA	TRBV4-1	CASSQDPGQGNQPQHF
TRBD2	TRBV14	CASSQDPAGVDTQYF
TRBD1	TRBV7-9	CASSLEETGAKTYEQYF
TRBD2	TRBV10-3	CAITPGGLYNEQFF
NA	TRBV7-6	CASSPKGYRSNTEAFF
TRBD1	TRBV6-5	CASRIPGQGAQQYF
TRBD1	TRBV18	CASSPIGTSGTVNEKLFF
NA	TRBV7-8	CASSERQGRYEQYF
NA	TRBV19	CASSILGGGSIYEQYF
NA	TRBV7-8	CASSLVAEGYSYTF
TRBD1	TRBV4-2	CASSQGQGAGADTQYF
NA	TRBV28	CASSPDRALTDTQYF
NA	TRBV9	CASSVEQGLTGELFF
NA	TRBV12-3/TRBV12-4	CASSYLSPYEQYF
NA	TRBV24-1	CATSDFRNNEQFF
NA	TRBV6-5	CASSLRGGTNEKLFF
NA	TRBV7-2	CASSLVGSEAFF
TRBD1	TRBV12-3/TRBV12-4	CASRAGTGTGNTIYF